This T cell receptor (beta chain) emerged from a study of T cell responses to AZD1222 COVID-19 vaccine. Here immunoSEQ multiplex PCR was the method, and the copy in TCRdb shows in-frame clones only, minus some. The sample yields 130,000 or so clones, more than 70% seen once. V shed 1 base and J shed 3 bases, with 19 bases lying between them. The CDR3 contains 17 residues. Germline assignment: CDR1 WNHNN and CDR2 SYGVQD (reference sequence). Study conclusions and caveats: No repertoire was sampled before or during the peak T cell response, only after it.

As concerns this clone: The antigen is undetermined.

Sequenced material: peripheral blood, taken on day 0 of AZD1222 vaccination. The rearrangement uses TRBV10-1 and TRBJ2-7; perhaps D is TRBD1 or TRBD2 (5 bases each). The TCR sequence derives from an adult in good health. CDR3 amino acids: CASSECAGSFIFYEQYF. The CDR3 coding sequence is TGCGCCAGCAGTGAGTGCGCAGGGAGTTTTATATTCTACGAGCAGTACTTC.